This entry describes one TCR beta chain. Antigen unknown. The data were obtained in a study of T cell responses to AZD1222 COVID-19 vaccine. Assay used: immunoSEQ multiplex PCR; TCRdb lists only in-frame clones, some missing. The sample has about 150,000 clones, roughly 90% seen once. Germline CDR1 is MNHEY and CDR2 is SMNVEV (reference sequence). The V end lost 3 bases, the J end lost 4 bases, and 9 bases lay between the germline ends. The CDR3 consists of 14 residues. Regarding the study as a whole: The donors showed a predominance of white British ancestry and of females, with possible underestimation of clonal diversity. Mapped onto spike, vaccine-associated CD4 TCRs spanned it and were dominant at 160-218 and 743-854. Reports say nearly half of spike-specific TCRs go after unmutated variant regions.

This chain joins TRBV27 and TRBJ2-2; D ambiguous. The clonotype originates from an adult in good health. The starting material was peripheral blood, obtained on day 0 of AZD1222 vaccination. The CDR3 reads CASSFPAVTGELFF. CDR3 DNA sequence: TGTGCCAGCAGTTTCCCCGCAGTCACCGGGGAGCTGTTTTTT.